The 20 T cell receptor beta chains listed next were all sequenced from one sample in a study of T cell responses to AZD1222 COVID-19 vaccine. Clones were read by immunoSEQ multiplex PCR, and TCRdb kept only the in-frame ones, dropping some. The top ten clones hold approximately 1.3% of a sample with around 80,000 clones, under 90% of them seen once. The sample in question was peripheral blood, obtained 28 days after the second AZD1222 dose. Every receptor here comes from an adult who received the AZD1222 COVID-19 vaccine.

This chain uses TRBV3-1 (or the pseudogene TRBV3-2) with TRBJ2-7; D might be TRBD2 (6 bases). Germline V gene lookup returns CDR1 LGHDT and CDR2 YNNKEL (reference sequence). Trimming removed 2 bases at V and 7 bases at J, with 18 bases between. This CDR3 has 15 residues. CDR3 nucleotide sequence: TGTGCCAGCAGCCAAATGGAGGGCCCCAGACGGGAGCAGTACTTC. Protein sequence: CASSQMEGPRREQYF.

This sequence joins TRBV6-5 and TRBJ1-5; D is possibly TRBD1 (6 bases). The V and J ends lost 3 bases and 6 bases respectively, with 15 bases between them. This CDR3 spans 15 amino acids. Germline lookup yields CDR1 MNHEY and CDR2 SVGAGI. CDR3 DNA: TGTGCCAGCAGTTATGGGGGGGCTGGAGGTCAGCCCCAGCATTTT. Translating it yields CASSYGGAGGQPQHF.

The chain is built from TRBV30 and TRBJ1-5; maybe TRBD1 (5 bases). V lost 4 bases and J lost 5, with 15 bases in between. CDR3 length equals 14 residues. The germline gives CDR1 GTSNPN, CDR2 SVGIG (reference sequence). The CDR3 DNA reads TGTGCCTGGAATTCAGAGGGACGGGATCAGCCCCAGCATTTT. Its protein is CAWNSEGRDQPQHF.

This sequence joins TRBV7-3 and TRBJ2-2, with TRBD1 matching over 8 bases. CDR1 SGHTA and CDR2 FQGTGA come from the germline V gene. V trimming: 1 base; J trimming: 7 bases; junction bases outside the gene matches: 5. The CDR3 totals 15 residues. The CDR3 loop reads CASSLMAGGIGELFF. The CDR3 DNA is TGTGCCAGCAGCTTAATGGCAGGGGGCATCGGGGAGCTGTTTTTT.

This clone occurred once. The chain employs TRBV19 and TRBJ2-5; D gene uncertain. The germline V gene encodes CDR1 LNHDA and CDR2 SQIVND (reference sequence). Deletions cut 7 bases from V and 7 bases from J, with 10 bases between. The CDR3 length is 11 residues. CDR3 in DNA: TGTGCCAGTACTTCAACGGGGACCCAGTACTTC. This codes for CASTSTGTQYF.

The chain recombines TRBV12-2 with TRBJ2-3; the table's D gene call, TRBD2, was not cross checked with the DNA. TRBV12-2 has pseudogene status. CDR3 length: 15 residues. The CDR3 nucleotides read TGTACAAGTCGCTTCCGACTAGCGGGAGAAGTGGCGCAGTATTTT. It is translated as CTSRFRLAGEVAQYF.

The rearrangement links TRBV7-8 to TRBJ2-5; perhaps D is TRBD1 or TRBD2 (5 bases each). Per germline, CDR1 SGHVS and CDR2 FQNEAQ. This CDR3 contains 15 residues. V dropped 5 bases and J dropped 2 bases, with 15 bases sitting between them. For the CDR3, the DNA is TGTGCCAGCAGCCGAGGGGCAGGTTATCAAGAGACCCAGTACTTC. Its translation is CASSRGAGYQETQYF.

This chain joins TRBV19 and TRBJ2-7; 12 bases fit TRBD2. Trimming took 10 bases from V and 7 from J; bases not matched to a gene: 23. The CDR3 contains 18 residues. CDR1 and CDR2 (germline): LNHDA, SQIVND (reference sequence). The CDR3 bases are TGTGCCACCCCACCTGGAATATCTAGCGGGAGGGCCTCCAAAGAGCAGTACTTC. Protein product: CATPPGISSGRASKEQYF.

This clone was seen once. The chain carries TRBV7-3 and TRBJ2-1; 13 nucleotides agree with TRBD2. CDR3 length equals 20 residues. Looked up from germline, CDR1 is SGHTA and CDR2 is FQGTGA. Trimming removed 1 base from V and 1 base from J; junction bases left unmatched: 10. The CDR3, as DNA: TGTGCCAGCAGCTTAAAACTAGCGGGAGGGCTAATTGGATCCTACAATGAGCAGTTCTTC. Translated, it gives CASSLKLAGGLIGSYNEQFF.

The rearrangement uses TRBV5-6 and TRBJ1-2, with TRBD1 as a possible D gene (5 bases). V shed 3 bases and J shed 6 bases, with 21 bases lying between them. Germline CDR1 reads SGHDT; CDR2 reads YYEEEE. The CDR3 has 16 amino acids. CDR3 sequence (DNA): TGTGCCAGCAGCTCCGTCGGCGGGGGTGATAAGAATGGCTACACCTTC. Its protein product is CASSSVGGGDKNGYTF.

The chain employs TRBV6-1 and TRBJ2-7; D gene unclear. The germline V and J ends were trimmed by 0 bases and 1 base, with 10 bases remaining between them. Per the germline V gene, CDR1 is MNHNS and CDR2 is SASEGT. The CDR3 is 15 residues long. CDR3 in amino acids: CASSEAGTVSYEQYF. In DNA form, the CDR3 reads TGTGCCAGCAGTGAAGCGGGCACAGTATCCTACGAGCAGTACTTC.

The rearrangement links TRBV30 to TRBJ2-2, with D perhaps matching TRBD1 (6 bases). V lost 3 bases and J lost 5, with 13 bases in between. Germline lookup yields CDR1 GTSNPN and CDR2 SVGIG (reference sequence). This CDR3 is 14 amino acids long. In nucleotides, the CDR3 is TGTGCCTGGAGCATCACGACAGGTACCGGGGAGCTGTTTTTT. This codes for CAWSITTGTGELFF. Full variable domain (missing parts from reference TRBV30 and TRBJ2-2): SQTIHQWPATLVQPVGSPLSLECTVEGTSNPNLYWYRQAAGRGLQLLFYSVGIGQISSEVPQNLSASRPQDRQFILSSKKLLLSDSGFYLCAWSITTGTGELFFGEGSRLTVL.

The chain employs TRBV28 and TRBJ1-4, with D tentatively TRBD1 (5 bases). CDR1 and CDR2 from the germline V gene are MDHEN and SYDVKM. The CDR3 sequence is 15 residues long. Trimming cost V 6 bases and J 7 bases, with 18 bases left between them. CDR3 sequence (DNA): TGTGCCAGCAGCCCGACCCGCGGGACTCCTGAAAAACTGTTTTTT. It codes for CASSPTRGTPEKLFF.

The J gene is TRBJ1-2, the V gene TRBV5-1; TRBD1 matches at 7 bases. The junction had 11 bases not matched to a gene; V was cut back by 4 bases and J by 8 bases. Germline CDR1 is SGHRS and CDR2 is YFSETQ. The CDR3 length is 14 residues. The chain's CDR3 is CASSPDRAEVGYTF. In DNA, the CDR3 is TGCGCCAGCAGCCCCGACAGGGCCGAGGTGGGCTACACCTTC.

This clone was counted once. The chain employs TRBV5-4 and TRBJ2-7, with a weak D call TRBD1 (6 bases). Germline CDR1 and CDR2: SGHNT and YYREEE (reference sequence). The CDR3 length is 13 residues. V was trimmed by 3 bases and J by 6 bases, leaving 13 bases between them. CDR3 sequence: CASSSGTPLEQYF. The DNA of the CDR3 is TGTGCCAGCAGCTCAGGGACACCTCTCGAGCAGTACTTC.

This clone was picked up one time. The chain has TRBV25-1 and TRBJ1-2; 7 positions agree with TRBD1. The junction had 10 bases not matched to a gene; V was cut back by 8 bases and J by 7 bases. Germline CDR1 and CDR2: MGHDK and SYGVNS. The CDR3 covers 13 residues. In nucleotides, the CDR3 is TGTGCCAGCTGGGATCGACAGGGCATTGGCTACACCTTC. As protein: CASWDRQGIGYTF.

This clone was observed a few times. The chain's CDR3 is CASSFSGGQTQYF. The CDR3 DNA is TGTGCCAGCAGCTTCAGCGGGGGGCAGACCCAGTACTTC. The chain links TRBV7-3 to TRBJ2-5; 9 positions match TRBD2. Germline V gene lookup returns CDR1 SGHTA and CDR2 FQGTGA. The J segment lost 6 bases and the V segment lost 3 bases, leaving 2 bases of the junction unmatched. The CDR3 is 13 amino acids.

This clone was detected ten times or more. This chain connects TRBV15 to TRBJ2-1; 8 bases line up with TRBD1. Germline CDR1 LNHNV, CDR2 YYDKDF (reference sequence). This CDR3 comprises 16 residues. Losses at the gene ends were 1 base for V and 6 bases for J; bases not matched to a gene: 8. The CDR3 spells CATSRASGQGSNEQFF. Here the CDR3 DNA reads TGTGCCACCAGCAGAGCCAGCGGACAGGGTAGCAATGAGCAGTTCTTC. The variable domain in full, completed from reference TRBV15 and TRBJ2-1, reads DAMVIQNPRYQVTQFGKPVTLSCSQTLNHNVMYWYQQKSSQAPKLLFHYYDKDFNNEADTPDNFQSRRPNTSFCFLDIRSPGLGDTAMYLCATSRASGQGSNEQFFGPGTRLTVL.

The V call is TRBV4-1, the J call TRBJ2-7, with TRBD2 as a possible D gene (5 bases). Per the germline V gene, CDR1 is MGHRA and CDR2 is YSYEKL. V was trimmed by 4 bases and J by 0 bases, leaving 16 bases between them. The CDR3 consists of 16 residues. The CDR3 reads CASSLGSGNPSYEQYF. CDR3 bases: TGCGCCAGCAGCCTGGGCTCGGGGAACCCCTCCTACGAGCAGTACTTC.

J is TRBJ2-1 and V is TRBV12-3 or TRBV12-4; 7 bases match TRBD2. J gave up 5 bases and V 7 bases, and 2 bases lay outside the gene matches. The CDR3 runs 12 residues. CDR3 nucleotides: TGTGCCAGCAAGGGGACTAACAATGAGCAGTTCTTC. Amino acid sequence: CASKGTNNEQFF.